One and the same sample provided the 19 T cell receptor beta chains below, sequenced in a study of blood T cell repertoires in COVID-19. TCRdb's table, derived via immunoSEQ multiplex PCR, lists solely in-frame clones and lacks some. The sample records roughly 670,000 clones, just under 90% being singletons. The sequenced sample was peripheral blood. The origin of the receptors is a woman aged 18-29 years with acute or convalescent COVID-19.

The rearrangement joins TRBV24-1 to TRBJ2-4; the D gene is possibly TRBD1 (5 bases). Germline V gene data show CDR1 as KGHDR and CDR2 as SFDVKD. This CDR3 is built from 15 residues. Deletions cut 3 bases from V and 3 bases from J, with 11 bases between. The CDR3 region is CATSDPRDGKNIQYF. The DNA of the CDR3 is TGTGCCACCAGTGATCCCAGGGATGGCAAAAACATTCAGTACTTC.

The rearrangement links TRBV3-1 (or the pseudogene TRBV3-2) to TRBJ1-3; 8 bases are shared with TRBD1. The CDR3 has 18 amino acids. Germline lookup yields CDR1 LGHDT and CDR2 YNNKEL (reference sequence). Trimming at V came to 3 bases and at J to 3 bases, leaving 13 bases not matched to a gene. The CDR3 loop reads CASSHRDRSRVDGNTIYF. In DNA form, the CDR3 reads TGTGCCAGCAGCCATAGGGACAGGTCTCGTGTCGATGGAAACACCATATATTTT.

The CDR3 protein is CASSLEGGAYNEQFF. In nucleotides, the CDR3 is TGTGCCAGCAGCTTAGAGGGGGGGGCATACAATGAGCAGTTCTTC. The V gene is TRBV11-3, the J gene TRBJ2-1, with D tentatively TRBD2 (7 bases). The CDR3 is 15 amino acids. V was shortened by 0 bases and J by 4 bases, with 10 bases between the two germline ends. The germline V gene has CDR1 SGHNT and CDR2 YENEEA. Full variable domain (remainder filled in from reference TRBV11-3 and TRBJ2-1): EAGVVQSPRYKIIEKKQPVAFWCNPISGHNTLYWYLQNLGQGPELLIRYENEEAVDDSQLPKDRFSAERLKGVDSTLKIQPAELGDSAVYLCASSLEGGAYNEQFFGPGTRLTVL.

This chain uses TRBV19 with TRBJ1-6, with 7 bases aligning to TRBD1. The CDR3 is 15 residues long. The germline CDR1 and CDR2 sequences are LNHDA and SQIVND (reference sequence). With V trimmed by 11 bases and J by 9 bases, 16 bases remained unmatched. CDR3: CACRDSQTLGSPLHF. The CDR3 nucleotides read TGTGCCTGTCGGGACAGCCAGACCTTAGGTTCACCCCTCCACTTT.

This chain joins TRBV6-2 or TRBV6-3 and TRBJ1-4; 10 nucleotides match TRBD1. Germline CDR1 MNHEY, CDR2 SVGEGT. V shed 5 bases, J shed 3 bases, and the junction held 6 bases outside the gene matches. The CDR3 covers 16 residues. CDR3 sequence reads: CASSGDRGEANEKLFF. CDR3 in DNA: TGTGCCAGCAGTGGGGACAGGGGAGAGGCTAATGAAAAACTGTTTTTT.

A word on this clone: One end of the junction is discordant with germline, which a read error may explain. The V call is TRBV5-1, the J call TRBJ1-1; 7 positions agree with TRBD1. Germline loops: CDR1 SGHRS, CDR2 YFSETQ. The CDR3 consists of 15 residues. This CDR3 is CASRQGRMLNTEAFF. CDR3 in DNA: TGCGCCAGCAGACAGGGGAGGATGCTGAATACTGAAGCTTTCTTT. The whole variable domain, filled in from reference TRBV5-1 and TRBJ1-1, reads KAGVTQTPRYLIKTRGQQVTLSCSPISGHRSVSWYQQTPGQGLQFLFEYFSETQRNKGNFPGRFSGRQFSNSRSEMNVSTLELGDSALYLCASRQGRMLNTEAFFGQGTRLTVV.

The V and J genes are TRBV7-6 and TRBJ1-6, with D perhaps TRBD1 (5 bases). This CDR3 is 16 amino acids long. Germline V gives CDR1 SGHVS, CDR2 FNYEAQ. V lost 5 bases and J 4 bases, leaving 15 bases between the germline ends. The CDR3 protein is CASSQLGGDYNSPLHF. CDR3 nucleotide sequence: TGTGCCAGCAGCCAACTGGGGGGGGATTATAATTCACCCCTCCACTTT.

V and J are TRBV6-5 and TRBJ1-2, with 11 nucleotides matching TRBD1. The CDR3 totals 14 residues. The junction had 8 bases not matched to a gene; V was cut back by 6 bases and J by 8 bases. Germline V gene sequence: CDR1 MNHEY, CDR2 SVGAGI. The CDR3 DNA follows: TGTGCCAGCAGCCGTGGACAGGGGGCGGGAGGCTACACCTTC. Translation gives CASSRGQGAGGYTF.

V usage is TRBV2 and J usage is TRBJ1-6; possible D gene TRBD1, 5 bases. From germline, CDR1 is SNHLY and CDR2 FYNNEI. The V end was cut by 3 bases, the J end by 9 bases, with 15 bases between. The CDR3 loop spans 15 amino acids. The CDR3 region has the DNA TGTGCCAGCAGTGATATGCCAGGGATGAGTTCACCCCTCCACTTT. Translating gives CASSDMPGMSSPLHF.

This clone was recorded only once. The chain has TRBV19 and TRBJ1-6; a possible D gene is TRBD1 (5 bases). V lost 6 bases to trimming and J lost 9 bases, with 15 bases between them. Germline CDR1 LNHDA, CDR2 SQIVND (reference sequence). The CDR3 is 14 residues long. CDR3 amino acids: CASSGTLGGSPLHF. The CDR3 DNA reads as TGTGCCAGTAGCGGGACCCTGGGGGGTTCACCCCTCCACTTT.

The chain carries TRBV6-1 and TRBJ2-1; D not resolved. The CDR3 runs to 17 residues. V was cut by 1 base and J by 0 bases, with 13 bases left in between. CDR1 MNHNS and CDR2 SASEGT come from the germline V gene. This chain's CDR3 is CASSEVASLSSYNEQFF. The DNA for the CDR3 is TGTGCCAGCAGTGAAGTAGCTTCCCTGAGCTCCTACAATGAGCAGTTCTTC.

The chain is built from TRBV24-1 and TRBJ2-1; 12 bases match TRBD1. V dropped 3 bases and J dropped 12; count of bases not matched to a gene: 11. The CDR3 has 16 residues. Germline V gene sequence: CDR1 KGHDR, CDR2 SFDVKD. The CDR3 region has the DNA TGTGCCACCAGTGATACGACCGGGACAGGGGGCTCAGTGCAGTTCTTC. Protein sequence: CATSDTTGTGGSVQFF.

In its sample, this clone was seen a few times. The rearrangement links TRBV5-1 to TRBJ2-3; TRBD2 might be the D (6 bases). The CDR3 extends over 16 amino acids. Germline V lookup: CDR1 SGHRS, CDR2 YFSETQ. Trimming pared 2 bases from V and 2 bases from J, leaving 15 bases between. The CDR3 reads CASSFGAGGPTDTQYF. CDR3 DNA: TGCGCCAGCAGCTTTGGGGCCGGAGGGCCCACAGATACGCAGTATTTT.

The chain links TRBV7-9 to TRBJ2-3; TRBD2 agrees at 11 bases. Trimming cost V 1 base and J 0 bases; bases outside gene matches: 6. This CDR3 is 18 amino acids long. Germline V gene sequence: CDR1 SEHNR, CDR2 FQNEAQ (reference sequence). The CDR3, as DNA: TGTGCCAGCAGCTTAGACCTAGCGGGGGGATGGAGCACAGATACGCAGTATTTT. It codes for CASSLDLAGGWSTDTQYF.

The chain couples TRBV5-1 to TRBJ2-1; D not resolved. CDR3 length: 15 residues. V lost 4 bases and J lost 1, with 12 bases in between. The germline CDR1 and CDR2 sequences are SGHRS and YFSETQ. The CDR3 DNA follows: TGCGCCAGCAGCCGCTCGGGTGTTTCCTACAATGAGCAGTTCTTC. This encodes CASSRSGVSYNEQFF.

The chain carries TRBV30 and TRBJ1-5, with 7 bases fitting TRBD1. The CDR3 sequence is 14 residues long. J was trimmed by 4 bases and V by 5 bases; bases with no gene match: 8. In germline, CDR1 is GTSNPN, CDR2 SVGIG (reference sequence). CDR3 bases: TGTGCCTGGTTTGGGACAGAAAGTAATCAGCCCCAGCATTTT. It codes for CAWFGTESNQPQHF.

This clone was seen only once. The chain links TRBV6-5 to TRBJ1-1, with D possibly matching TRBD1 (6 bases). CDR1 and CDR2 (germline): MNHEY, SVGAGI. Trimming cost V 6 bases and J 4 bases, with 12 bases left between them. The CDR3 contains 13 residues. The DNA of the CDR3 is TGTGCCAGCAGCCTACAGGGTGCCACTGAAGCTTTCTTT. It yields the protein CASSLQGATEAFF.

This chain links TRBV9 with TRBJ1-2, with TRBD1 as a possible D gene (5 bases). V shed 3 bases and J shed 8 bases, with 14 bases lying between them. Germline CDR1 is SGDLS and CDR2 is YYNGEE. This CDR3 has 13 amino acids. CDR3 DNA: TGTGCCAGCAGCGCCGGACAACCCAGGGGCTACACCTTC. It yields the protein CASSAGQPRGYTF.

The CDR3 sequence: CAPPGVGGASTDTQYF. CDR3 bases: TGTGCCCCTCCCGGGGTTGGGGGGGCAAGCACAGATACGCAGTATTTT. The chain is built from TRBV15 and TRBJ2-3; D is perhaps TRBD2 (7 bases). Germline V gene data show CDR1 as LNHNV and CDR2 as YYDKDF (reference sequence). The CDR3 consists of 16 residues. Deletions cut 11 bases from V and 0 bases from J, with 21 bases between.